The next 32 T cell receptor beta chains were all read from a single sample in a study of T cells expressing NK-cell markers. Reanalyzing the 5' RACE reads, TCRdb keeps one entry per CDR3 protein, without DNA. Here the sample table reports approximately 110,000 distinct CDR3 sequences. Input material: blood T cells: a sorted CD56 or NKG2C T cell subset, CD4+ or CD8+ T cells, or bulk PBMC T cells (not recorded which). Every receptor here comes from a woman aged 18-70 years in good health.

This sequence joins TRBV7-6 and TRBJ1-1; TCRdb gives TRBD1 as the D gene, but with no DNA this cannot be confirmed. Germline V gene lookup returns CDR1 SGHVS and CDR2 FNYEAQ. The CDR3 covers 13 residues. CDR3 protein: CASSLVGGPEAFF.

This rearrangement joins TRBV9 to TRBJ2-3; the TCRdb D gene call, TRBD2, has no DNA to confirm it. The CDR3 has 14 amino acids. Per the germline V gene, CDR1 is SGDLS and CDR2 is YYNGEE. The CDR3: CASSVGGDSATQYF.

The rearrangement links TRBV5-6 to TRBJ2-7; TCRdb's D call, TRBD1, is unchecked because there is no DNA. Germline-derived CDR1 and CDR2 are SGHDT and YYEEEE. This CDR3 spans 14 amino acids. CDR3 in amino acids: CASSLVGGTYEQYF.

This chain connects TRBV15 to TRBJ1-5. The CDR3 runs to 16 residues. Germline assignment: CDR1 LNHNV and CDR2 YYDKDF (reference sequence). CDR3 in amino acids: CATSRDPGAKNQPQHF. Supplemented by reference TRBV15 and TRBJ1-5, the full variable domain reads DAMVIQNPRYQVTQFGKPVTLSCSQTLNHNVMYWYQQKSSQAPKLLFHYYDKDFNNEADTPDNFQSRRPNTSFCFLDIRSPGLGDTAMYLCATSRDPGAKNQPQHFGDGTRLSIL.

V and J are TRBV9 and TRBJ1-4; lacking DNA, the TRBD1 call made by TCRdb goes unchecked. Germline CDR1 is SGDLS and CDR2 is YYNGEE. The CDR3 loop spans 15 amino acids. The CDR3 sequence is CASSVVGVDNEKLFF.

V and J are TRBV6-2 or TRBV6-3 and TRBJ2-7; the TCRdb call, TRBD1, lacks DNA for checking. This CDR3 comprises 15 residues. Germline V gene lookup returns CDR1 MNHEY and CDR2 SVGEGT. CDR3 loop: CASSTPVGVIYEQYF.

This sequence joins TRBV28 and TRBJ2-5; TCRdb names TRBD1, which stays unverified in the absence of DNA. This CDR3 is built from 14 residues. CDR1 is MDHEN and CDR2 is SYDVKM in the germline V gene. CDR3 residues: CASSLDRGQETQYF. Together with reference TRBV28 and TRBJ2-5, the CDR3 gives the full variable domain: DVKVTQSSRYLVKRTGEKVFLECVQDMDHENMFWYRQDPGLGLRLIYFSYDVKMKEKGDIPEGYSVSREKKERFSLILESASTNQTSMYLCASSLDRGQETQYFGPGTRLLVL.

The rearrangement uses TRBV11-2 and TRBJ2-1; without DNA, the TCRdb call of TRBD1 cannot be checked. CDR1 and CDR2 from the germline V gene are SGHAT and FQNNGV. The CDR3 contains 14 residues. This chain's CDR3 is CASSRGQGFGEQFF.

The V gene is TRBV20-1, the J gene TRBJ2-3. Germline V gene sequence: CDR1 DFQATT, CDR2 SNEGSKA (reference sequence). The CDR3 totals 13 residues. The CDR3 protein is CSARDLPTDTQYF.

This chain joins TRBV19 and TRBJ2-1; TCRdb lists TRBD1, though no DNA is available to test this call. Germline CDR1 LNHDA, CDR2 SQIVND (reference sequence). The CDR3 loop spans 12 amino acids. Here the CDR3 reads CASSIGAAARFF.

The rearrangement joins TRBV28 to TRBJ2-1; TCRdb proposes TRBD2, but this gene call is untestable without DNA. Per the germline V gene, CDR1 is MDHEN and CDR2 is SYDVKM. The CDR3 contains 16 residues. The CDR3 loop is CASSTSTGLAVTEQFF.

The chain joins TRBV4-2 to TRBJ2-7; TCRdb lists TRBD2, though no DNA is available to test this call. Germline CDR1 and CDR2: LGHNA and YNFKEQ. This CDR3 spans 16 amino acids. The CDR3 region is CASSQDIALAGYEQYF.

This chain joins TRBV12-3 or TRBV12-4 and TRBJ2-7; with no DNA, the TCRdb D assignment of TRBD1 cannot be verified. The CDR3 consists of 13 residues. The CDR3 spells CASSLGGIYEQYF.

The V call is TRBV21-1, the J call TRBJ2-7. TRBV21-1 is given as a pseudogene. This CDR3 is 14 amino acids long. This CDR3 is CASSKVQLLEEQYF.

This chain links TRBV27 with TRBJ2-5. The CDR3 totals 13 residues. CDR1 is MNHEY and CDR2 is SMNVEV in the germline V gene (reference sequence). CDR3 in amino acids: CASSLGLQETQYF.

This chain links TRBV20-1 with TRBJ2-2; absent DNA, TCRdb's TRBD1 call cannot be checked. This CDR3 contains 13 residues. Germline V gives CDR1 DFQATT, CDR2 SNEGSKA (reference sequence). CDR3 loop: CSTGTKNTGELFF.

The chain recombines TRBV30 with TRBJ2-3; TCRdb's D gene call, TRBD2, goes unchecked for lack of DNA. Germline lookup yields CDR1 GTSNPN and CDR2 SVGIG (reference sequence). The CDR3 totals 16 residues. The CDR3 loop is CAWSPWTSGSADTQYF.

The J gene is TRBJ2-2, the V gene TRBV5-5. This CDR3 has 12 amino acids. Per the germline V gene, CDR1 is SGHKS and CDR2 is YYEKEE (reference sequence). CDR3 amino acids: CASSLFSGELFF. The entire variable domain, with the rest obtained from reference TRBV5-5 and TRBJ2-2, is as follows: DAGVTQSPTHLIKTRGQQVTLRCSPISGHKSVSWYQQVLGQGPQFIFQYYEKEERGRGNFPDRFSARQFPNYSSELNVNALLLGDSALYLCASSLFSGELFFGEGSRLTVL.

The V gene is TRBV5-1, the J gene TRBJ2-7; TCRdb reports TRBD1, a call that lacks DNA to check it against. This CDR3 region has 13 residues. Germline V gene sequence: CDR1 SGHRS, CDR2 YFSETQ. The CDR3: CASSLGRDYEQYF. Full variable domain (missing parts from reference TRBV5-1 and TRBJ2-7): KAGVTQTPRYLIKTRGQQVTLSCSPISGHRSVSWYQQTPGQGLQFLFEYFSETQRNKGNFPGRFSGRQFSNSRSEMNVSTLELGDSALYLCASSLGRDYEQYFGPGTRLTVT.

The CDR3 region is CASSLDGQLETQYF. V and J are TRBV5-4 and TRBJ2-5. This CDR3 region has 14 residues. Per germline, CDR1 SGHNT and CDR2 YYREEE (reference sequence).

V gene TRBV29-1 combines with J gene TRBJ2-3; TCRdb's assignment of TRBD2 cannot be checked, as there is no DNA. CDR3 length equals 15 residues. In germline, CDR1 is SQVTM, CDR2 ANQGSEA. This CDR3 is CSVALTSGRSDTQYF.

The chain is built from TRBV28 and TRBJ2-1; as DNA is missing, the TRBD2 call by TCRdb cannot be tested. The CDR3 has 16 residues. Germline CDR1 MDHEN, CDR2 SYDVKM. CDR3 sequence reads: CASSTSTGLAVNEQFF.

The gene calls are TRBV25-1 and TRBJ2-7. Per the germline V gene, CDR1 is MGHDK and CDR2 is SYGVNS. CDR3 length equals 14 residues. The CDR3: CASSEFAAVYEQYF.

The J gene is TRBJ2-3, the V gene TRBV12-3 or TRBV12-4; TCRdb outputs TRBD1, but without DNA this stays unchecked. The CDR3 consists of 16 residues. CDR3 amino acids: CASTAFTGQSTDTQYF.

The chain recombines TRBV7-9 with TRBJ2-2. There are 14 residues in the CDR3. Germline CDR1 SEHNR, CDR2 FQNEAQ (reference sequence). CDR3 in amino acids: CASSTRPGTGELFF.

CDR3 region: CASSYLSNTEAFF. The rearrangement links TRBV6-5 to TRBJ1-1. There are 13 residues in the CDR3. Germline CDR1 and CDR2: MNHEY and SVGAGI.

The rearrangement joins TRBV12-5 to TRBJ2-3; TCRdb names TRBD2, which stays unverified in the absence of DNA. Germline-derived CDR1 and CDR2 are LGHNT and FRNRAP. The CDR3 length is 14 residues. The CDR3 protein is CASGSTSAGHTQYF.

The V call is TRBV4-3, the J call TRBJ2-7. Per the germline V gene, CDR1 is LGHNA and CDR2 is YSLEER. The CDR3 contains 15 residues. CDR3 sequence reads: CASSQDHDASYEQYF.

The J gene is TRBJ1-5, the V gene TRBV5-5. Germline lookup yields CDR1 SGHKS and CDR2 YYEKEE (reference sequence). The CDR3 is 15 amino acids. CDR3 region: CASSLTAYSNQPQHF. Full variable domain (remainder filled in from reference TRBV5-5 and TRBJ1-5): DAGVTQSPTHLIKTRGQQVTLRCSPISGHKSVSWYQQVLGQGPQFIFQYYEKEERGRGNFPDRFSARQFPNYSSELNVNALLLGDSALYLCASSLTAYSNQPQHFGDGTRLSIL.

The CDR3 sequence: CASSSSGRGQTQYF. The V gene is TRBV7-6, the J gene TRBJ2-5; TCRdb gives TRBD2 as the D gene, but with no DNA this cannot be confirmed. CDR1 is SGHVS and CDR2 is FNYEAQ in the germline V gene. The CDR3 has 14 residues.

This sequence joins TRBV19 and TRBJ2-3; there is no DNA to check the TCRdb D call of TRBD2. This CDR3 spans 16 amino acids. Germline V gene lookup returns CDR1 LNHDA and CDR2 SQIVND (reference sequence). CDR3 region: CASSIFGGSATDTQYF.

V and J are TRBV27 and TRBJ1-1. CDR3 length: 14 amino acids. The germline V gene encodes CDR1 MNHEY and CDR2 SMNVEV (reference sequence). The CDR3 reads CASSWASANTEAFF.